The 19 T cell receptor beta chains below all came from one sample that was sequenced in a study of glioma-infiltrating T cells after dendritic cell vaccination. Here immunoSEQ multiplex PCR was the method, and the copy in TCRdb shows in-frame clones only, minus some. There are about 50,000 clones in the sample; 75% to 90% occur only once, and less than 6.5% lies in the top ten. The sample's time point: after dendritic cell vaccination, including at tumor progression/relapse. The sample here was blood, taken after dendritic cell vaccination. Receptors were obtained from a human donor with glioblastoma.

The chain couples TRBV28 to TRBJ1-2; D perhaps matches TRBD1 (6 bases). The CDR3 spans 14 residues. Germline CDR1 and CDR2: MDHEN and SYDVKM. The V end was cut by 3 bases, the J end by 4 bases, with 12 bases between. This chain's CDR3 is CASSLGGGFYGYTF. The DNA of the CDR3 is TGTGCCAGCAGTTTGGGGGGGGGCTTCTATGGCTACACCTTC.

The rearrangement joins TRBV2 to TRBJ1-4; D gene uncertain. CDR3 length equals 13 residues. Trimming pared 7 bases from V and 5 bases from J, leaving 11 bases between. Germline V CDR1 and CDR2: SNHLY, FYNNEI. The CDR3 DNA is TGTGCCAGCAACACACAGCCGAATGAAAAACTGTTTTTT. This translates into CASNTQPNEKLFF.

CDR3 amino acids: CASSLRPSATDTQYF. For the CDR3, the DNA is TGTGCCAGCAGTTTGCGGCCCTCGGCAACAGATACGCAGTATTTT. V and J are TRBV27 and TRBJ2-3; no firm D call. Between the trimmed V and J ends, which lost 3 bases and 3 bases, there was a span of 13 bases. Germline lookup yields CDR1 MNHEY and CDR2 SMNVEV (reference sequence). This CDR3 region has 15 residues.

The chain combines TRBV14 with TRBJ2-1; TRBD2 agrees at 10 bases. The CDR3 runs to 15 residues. CDR1 is SGHDN, CDR2 FVKESK, per germline. V was pared by 4 bases and J by 1 base, with 1 base of the junction left unmatched. The CDR3 loop reads CASSRTSGSYNEQFF. As DNA, the CDR3 is TGTGCCAGCAGCCGGACTAGCGGTTCCTACAATGAGCAGTTCTTC.

The chain is built from TRBV28 and TRBJ1-1; no reliable D call. This CDR3 has 14 residues. The germline V gene has CDR1 MDHEN and CDR2 SYDVKM. The ends were cut back, 3 bases at V and 8 bases at J, with 16 bases in the middle. The CDR3 bases are TGTGCCAGCAGTTTTTTCGTTGGCCAAAAGGAAGCTTTCTTT. This sequence encodes CASSFFVGQKEAFF.

V and J are TRBV5-1 and TRBJ2-1; 9 bases fit TRBD2. Germline trimming cut 4 bases from V and 7 bases from J; bases unmatched to any gene: 9. Germline values: CDR1 SGHRS, CDR2 YFSETQ. This CDR3 region has 15 residues. In DNA, the CDR3 is TGCGCCAGCAGCCCCGGGTGGACTAGCGTTAATGAGCAGTTCTTC. Its protein is CASSPGWTSVNEQFF.

Details on this clone: One end of the junction fails to match germline, which may point to a read error. J is TRBJ1-3 and V is TRBV7-7; no clear D. CDR1 SSHAT and CDR2 FNYEAQ come from the germline V gene (reference sequence). The CDR3 spans 15 residues. In nucleotides, the CDR3 is TGTGCTAGCAGCTTAGGGTCGAGCTCTGGAAACACCATATATTTT. As protein: CASSLGSSSGNTIYF. Full variable domain (missing parts from reference TRBV7-7 and TRBJ1-3): GAGVSQSPRYKVTKRGQDVTLRCDPISSHATLYWYQQALGQGPEFLTYFNYEAQPDKSGLPSDRFSAERPEGSISTLTIQRTEQRDSAMYRCASSLGSSSGNTIYFGEGSWLTVV.

This chain connects TRBV5-1 to TRBJ2-5, with TRBD2 matching over 8 bases. The CDR3 length is 15 residues. With 4 bases clipped from V and 3 bases from J, the junction kept 8 bases outside the gene matches. Germline CDR1 reads SGHRS; CDR2 reads YFSETQ. CDR3 sequence (DNA): TGCGCCAGCAGCCAGTACTCGGGACTAGAAGAGACCCAGTACTTC. This codes for CASSQYSGLEETQYF.

As DNA, the CDR3 is TGTGCCAGCAGTGACCGACAGGGATCATCCGGGGAGCTGTTTTTT. Its translation: CASSDRQGSSGELFF. V and J are TRBV2 and TRBJ2-2; 7 nucleotides line up with TRBD1. The CDR3 is 15 amino acids. Per the germline V gene, CDR1 is SNHLY and CDR2 is FYNNEI. V lost 3 bases and J lost 6; bases outside the gene matches: 7.

This rearrangement joins TRBV25-1 to TRBJ2-2, with 8 positions matching TRBD2. Germline V CDR1 and CDR2: MGHDK, SYGVNS. The CDR3 consists of 13 residues. V dropped 10 bases and J dropped 6; count of bases not matched to a gene: 7. The CDR3 sequence is CATWQREPGELFF. The CDR3 nucleotides read TGTGCCACATGGCAGCGGGAGCCCGGGGAGCTGTTTTTT.

J is TRBJ2-7 and V is TRBV20-1; D may be TRBD2 (5 bases). This CDR3 region has 11 residues. Trimming stripped 7 bases from V and 4 bases from J, with 11 bases between. CDR1 is DFQATT and CDR2 is SNEGSKA in the germline V gene (reference sequence). Here the CDR3 reads CSGSSPYEQYF. In nucleotides, the CDR3 is TGCAGTGGTTCTAGCCCATACGAGCAGTACTTC.

This sequence joins TRBV15 and TRBJ1-4; TRBD1 matches at 7 bases. CDR1 and CDR2 from the germline V gene are LNHNV and YYDKDF (reference sequence). This CDR3 contains 15 residues. Germline trimming cut 2 bases from V and 4 bases from J; bases unmatched to any gene: 4. This CDR3 is CATSRLQGSNEKLFF. Here the CDR3 DNA reads TGTGCCACCAGCAGACTACAGGGGAGTAATGAAAAACTGTTTTTT.

The chain uses TRBV7-3 and TRBJ2-3, with 15 bases matching TRBD2. In germline, CDR1 is SGHTA, CDR2 FQGTGA. This CDR3 comprises 16 residues. Trimming at V came to 4 bases and at J to 5 bases, leaving 4 bases not matched to a gene. CDR3 region: CASSSGLAGGRDTQYF. The DNA of the CDR3 is TGTGCCAGCAGCTCGGGACTAGCGGGGGGTAGAGATACGCAGTATTTT.

J is TRBJ1-2 and V is TRBV28; D uncertain. The V gene lost 3 bases and the J gene lost 4 bases, with 9 bases spanning the gap. This CDR3 spans 13 amino acids. The V gene's germline CDR1 is MDHEN and CDR2 SYDVKM. CDR3 nucleotides: TGTGCCAGCAGTTTTGAGGGAGTCTATGGCTACACCTTC. As protein: CASSFEGVYGYTF.

This chain uses TRBV6-4 with TRBJ2-1; the D is unclear. The V gene's germline CDR1 is MRHNA and CDR2 SNTAGT. The CDR3 is 13 residues long. V lost 6 bases to trimming and J lost 4 bases, with 10 bases between them. Here the CDR3 DNA reads TGTGCCAGCAGCCCCGAGTCTTACAATGAGCAGTTCTTC. This sequence encodes CASSPESYNEQFF.

The CDR3 protein is CASSAGQSILAKNIQYF. DNA for the CDR3: TGCGCCAGCAGTGCGGGACAGTCGATACTAGCCAAAAACATTCAGTACTTC. The J gene is TRBJ2-4, the V gene TRBV10-2, with TRBD1 identical over 7 bases. V trimming: 4 bases; J trimming: 0 bases; junction bases outside the gene matches: 9. Germline CDR1 reads WSHSY; CDR2 reads SAAADI. This CDR3 spans 17 amino acids.

V and J are TRBV7-2 and TRBJ2-5; D perhaps matches TRBD1 (6 bases). The end of the DNA fits TRBJ2-7 better, so the J call may be wrong. The germline V gene has CDR1 SGHTA and CDR2 FQGNSA. CDR3 length: 13 amino acids. CDR3 sequence: CASSLQGTYEQYF. The CDR3 region has the DNA TGTGCCAGCAGCTTACAGGGGACCTACGAGCAGTACTTC.

The chain's CDR3 is CASSILTGGDTGELFF. In DNA form, the CDR3 reads TGTGCCAGTAGTATCCTGACAGGGGGGGACACCGGGGAGCTGTTTTTT. This chain joins TRBV19 and TRBJ2-2; 9 nucleotides agree with TRBD1. Germline V lookup: CDR1 LNHDA, CDR2 SQIVND (reference sequence). The CDR3 consists of 16 residues. Trimming cost V 3 bases and J 3 bases; bases outside gene matches: 5.

Only one count was recorded for this clone. This rearrangement joins TRBV4-2 to TRBJ1-2; D ambiguous. Germline V gene data show CDR1 as LGHNA and CDR2 as YNFKEQ. Trimming shortened V by 0 bases and J by 1 base, and 9 bases separated the two germline ends. This CDR3 has 15 amino acids. This CDR3 reads CASSQEFSYNYGYTF. CDR3 DNA: TGTGCCAGCAGCCAAGAATTTTCTTATAACTATGGCTACACCTTC.